These 30 T cell receptor beta chains share one sample of origin, sequenced in a study of blood T cell repertoires in COVID-19. The table came from immunoSEQ multiplex PCR; TCRdb's copy has only in-frame clones and leaves some out. This sample has just over 200,000 clones, with around 81% found just once. Input material: peripheral blood. Every receptor here comes from a woman aged 70-85 years with acute or convalescent COVID-19.

The chain is built from TRBV5-1 and TRBJ2-6; D is ambiguous. The CDR3 runs to 18 residues. Germline V CDR1 and CDR2: SGHRS, YFSETQ. Trimming stripped 2 bases from V and 0 bases from J, with 15 bases between. The CDR3: CASSFHLQKSSGANVLTF. Written as DNA, the CDR3 is TGCGCCAGCAGCTTTCATTTACAGAAGAGCTCTGGGGCCAACGTCCTGACTTTC.

This chain uses TRBV27 with TRBJ1-1, with D perhaps matching TRBD1 (5 bases). Between the trimmed V and J ends, which lost 2 bases and 7 bases, there was a span of 11 bases. The CDR3 has 13 amino acids. Germline V gene lookup returns CDR1 MNHEY and CDR2 SMNVEV (reference sequence). CDR3 sequence (DNA): TGTGCCAGCAGTTTAGGAGGGAGGGGTGAAGCTTTCTTT. This codes for CASSLGGRGEAFF.

The rearrangement joins TRBV9 to TRBJ2-4, with 7 bases lining up with TRBD2. Trimming cost V 1 base and J 1 base; bases outside gene matches: 11. Germline loops: CDR1 SGDLS, CDR2 YYNGEE. This CDR3 contains 18 residues. The CDR3 loop reads CASSVSPSGGVAKNIQYF. CDR3 DNA sequence: TGTGCCAGCAGCGTATCCCCTAGCGGTGGGGTGGCCAAAAACATTCAGTACTTC.

The chain combines TRBV7-9 with TRBJ2-7; a weak D match, TRBD2 (7 bases). The CDR3 has 16 residues. V shed 5 bases and J shed 6 bases, with 23 bases lying between them. Germline lookup yields CDR1 SEHNR and CDR2 FQNEAQ (reference sequence). CDR3 nucleotides: TGTGCCAGCAGCCCTCTAGGGGGGGGAGGGTCGACCGAGCAGTACTTC. It codes for CASSPLGGGGSTEQYF.

Concerning this clone: In the same sample, other DNA sequences code for this CDR3. The J gene is TRBJ1-2, the V gene TRBV19; D remains unclear. The CDR3 consists of 14 residues. CDR1 LNHDA and CDR2 SQIVND come from the germline V gene (reference sequence). Trimming cost V 1 base and J 3 bases, with 9 bases left between them. The CDR3 region is CASSIGGSYYGYTF. The DNA of the CDR3 is TGTGCCAGTAGTATAGGCGGCAGTTACTATGGCTACACCTTC.

The gene calls are TRBV7-9 and TRBJ2-5; D call uncertain. The V end lost 1 base, the J end lost 5 bases, and 8 bases lay between the germline ends. From germline, CDR1 is SEHNR and CDR2 FQNEAQ (reference sequence). This CDR3 is built from 13 residues. The CDR3 reads CASSLGLVETQYF. The CDR3 nucleotides read TGTGCCAGCAGCTTAGGGCTAGTGGAGACCCAGTACTTC.

The CDR3 region is CASSPRGPGTDTQYF. DNA for the CDR3: TGCGCCAGCAGCCCCAGGGGGCCTGGCACAGATACGCAGTATTTT. This sequence joins TRBV5-1 and TRBJ2-3; the match to TRBD1 covers 8 bases. The CDR3 loop spans 15 amino acids. Trimming took 4 bases from V and 1 from J; bases not matched to a gene: 5. Germline V gives CDR1 SGHRS, CDR2 YFSETQ.

The V gene is TRBV28, the J gene TRBJ2-7; 14 nucleotides line up with TRBD2. Per germline, CDR1 MDHEN and CDR2 SYDVKM. This CDR3 region has 14 residues. The junction had 2 bases not matched to a gene; V was cut back by 10 bases and J by 0 bases. DNA for the CDR3: TGTGCCATCGGGACTAGCGGGAGCTCCTACGAGCAGTACTTC. Its protein is CAIGTSGSSYEQYF.

CDR3 nucleotides: TGCAGCGTTGAAGGGGGCAGGCCCTTGGGCTACACCTTC. This sequence encodes CSVEGGRPLGYTF. The chain is built from TRBV29-1 and TRBJ1-2; D perhaps matches TRBD1 (5 bases). V gave up 1 base and J gave up 8 bases, with 14 bases separating them. The CDR3 length is 13 residues. The germline V gene encodes CDR1 SQVTM and CDR2 ANQGSEA.

The chain is built from TRBV3-1 (or the pseudogene TRBV3-2) and TRBJ1-2, with no clear D. Trimming removed 3 bases from V and 2 bases from J, with 7 bases in between. The length of the CDR3 is 13 residues. Looked up from germline, CDR1 is LGHDT and CDR2 is YNNKEL (reference sequence). This chain's CDR3 is CASSHRGNYGYTF. CDR3 coding DNA: TGTGCCAGCAGCCACAGAGGAAACTATGGCTACACCTTC.

The chain joins TRBV19 to TRBJ2-1, with D possibly TRBD2 on 6 matching bases. The CDR3 length is 17 residues. Germline V gene data show CDR1 as LNHDA and CDR2 as SQIVND (reference sequence). V lost 4 bases, J lost 1 base, and 17 bases lay in between. The DNA for the CDR3 is TGTGCCAGTAGTACGAGTGTCCGAGGGAGGTCCTACAATGAGCAGTTCTTC. Encoded protein: CASSTSVRGRSYNEQFF.

This clone appeared a few times. The chain links TRBV5-1 to TRBJ2-1; D gene ambiguous. The CDR3 has 16 amino acids. Trimming shortened V by 1 base and J by 0 bases, and 11 bases separated the two germline ends. The V gene's germline CDR1 is SGHRS and CDR2 YFSETQ. The CDR3 bases are TGCGCCAGCAGCTTGTGGTCGGGTATCTCCTACAATGAGCAGTTCTTC. It codes for CASSLWSGISYNEQFF.

The chain links TRBV2 to TRBJ1-5; the D gene is possibly TRBD1 (6 bases). The germline CDR1 and CDR2 sequences are SNHLY and FYNNEI. The CDR3 length is 16 residues. Trimming left V 3 bases short and J 2 bases short, with 14 bases between. The CDR3 DNA follows: TGTGCCAGCAGTGATCAGGGGTTTACGGGCAATCAGCCCCAGCATTTT. Its translation: CASSDQGFTGNQPQHF.

This clone was seen once. The rearrangement links TRBV14 to TRBJ2-7, with 7 bases identical to TRBD1. The CDR3 covers 14 residues. J was trimmed by 2 bases and V by 5 bases; bases with no gene match: 6. Per germline, CDR1 SGHDN and CDR2 FVKESK. The CDR3 DNA reads TGTGCCAGCAGCATAAGACAGGGACCCTACGAGCAGTACTTC. This translates into CASSIRQGPYEQYF.

The chain is built from TRBV5-8 and TRBJ2-2; D remains ambiguous. This CDR3 comprises 15 residues. V was cut by 4 bases and J by 8 bases, with 18 bases left in between. Germline CDR1 is SGHTS and CDR2 is YDEGEE. The CDR3 spells CASSADVFERGELFF. The DNA for the CDR3 is TGTGCCAGCAGCGCGGATGTGTTCGAGCGAGGGGAGCTGTTTTTT.

The V call is TRBV27, the J call TRBJ2-7, with D uncertain. Trimming shortened V by 2 bases and J by 3 bases, and 8 bases separated the two germline ends. The length of the CDR3 is 13 residues. The germline V gene has CDR1 MNHEY and CDR2 SMNVEV (reference sequence). CDR3 region: CASSLSVSYEQYF. The CDR3 DNA sequence: TGTGCCAGCAGTTTAAGTGTCAGCTACGAGCAGTACTTC.

The chain is built from TRBV5-1 and TRBJ2-1; 11 positions agree with TRBD2. Germline V gene sequence: CDR1 SGHRS, CDR2 YFSETQ. J lost 15 bases, V lost 0 bases, and 17 bases had no gene match. The CDR3 has 17 residues. DNA of the CDR3: TGCGCCAGCAGCTTGGCAGGGCTAGCGGGAGGATCAGGAGGGGCGTTCTTC. Translating gives CASSLAGLAGGSGGAFF.

The rearrangement joins TRBV28 to TRBJ1-6, with D possibly TRBD1 on 5 matching bases. V gave up 3 bases and J gave up 5 bases, with 11 bases separating them. The CDR3 has 15 amino acids. Germline lookup yields CDR1 MDHEN and CDR2 SYDVKM. CDR3 nucleotides: TGTGCCAGCAGTTTGAGTCAGGGCAATAATTCACCCCTCCACTTT. Protein product: CASSLSQGNNSPLHF.

The chain carries TRBV7-8 and TRBJ1-1, with D possibly being TRBD1 (6 bases). CDR1 SGHVS and CDR2 FQNEAQ come from the germline V gene. V gave up 4 bases and J gave up 4 bases, with 13 bases separating them. This CDR3 has 14 residues. CDR3 region: CASSYGGGGTEAFF. CDR3 DNA: TGTGCCAGCAGCTACGGGGGAGGGGGCACTGAAGCTTTCTTT.

The rearrangement joins TRBV7-2 to TRBJ1-4; D is uncertain. CDR1 is SGHTA and CDR2 is FQGNSA in the germline V gene. CDR3 length: 16 residues. Trimming took off 1 base at V and 7 bases at J, with 16 bases between the two ends. The CDR3, as DNA: TGTGCCAGCAGCTTAGACGGGAGGGAATGGGGTGAAAAACTGTTTTTT. It is translated as CASSLDGREWGEKLFF.

This chain connects TRBV5-1 to TRBJ2-5, with 12 nucleotides matching TRBD1. CDR3 size: 15 residues. The germline gives CDR1 SGHRS, CDR2 YFSETQ. The ends lost 4 bases at V and 5 bases at J; junction bases unmatched: 6. In DNA form, the CDR3 reads TGCGCCAGCAGCCCAGGGACAGGGGGCGCGGAGACCCAGTACTTC. This codes for CASSPGTGGAETQYF. Using reference TRBV5-1 and TRBJ2-5 for the parts outside the CDR3, the full variable domain is KAGVTQTPRYLIKTRGQQVTLSCSPISGHRSVSWYQQTPGQGLQFLFEYFSETQRNKGNFPGRFSGRQFSNSRSEMNVSTLELGDSALYLCASSPGTGGAETQYFGPGTRLLVL.

This rearrangement joins TRBV11-3 to TRBJ2-2; D uncertain. The CDR3 runs to 16 residues. From germline, CDR1 is SGHNT and CDR2 YENEEA. The V end was cut by 1 base, the J end by 1 base, with 10 bases between. The CDR3 nucleotides are TGTGCCAGCAGCTTAGGCCAGTTTGAGAACACCGGGGAGCTGTTTTTT. This sequence encodes CASSLGQFENTGELFF.

V gene TRBV6-5 combines with J gene TRBJ2-1; 7 bases are shared with TRBD2. The CDR3 runs to 15 residues. Germline V lookup: CDR1 MNHEY, CDR2 SVGAGI. J gave up 1 base and V 6 bases, and 6 bases lay outside the gene matches. In DNA form, the CDR3 reads TGTGCCAGCAGCACAAAAGCGGGATCCTACAATGAGCAGTTCTTC. Its protein product is CASSTKAGSYNEQFF.

The rearrangement joins TRBV7-2 to TRBJ1-5; 10 bases map to TRBD1. The junction had 2 bases not matched to a gene; V was cut back by 1 base and J by 5 bases. CDR1 SGHTA and CDR2 FQGNSA come from the germline V gene. The CDR3 is 15 residues long. The CDR3 loop is CASSLGGTGDQPQHF. The CDR3, as DNA: TGTGCCAGCAGCTTAGGCGGGACAGGGGATCAGCCCCAGCATTTT.

The chain employs TRBV6-5 and TRBJ2-1; D is perhaps TRBD2 (7 bases). CDR3 size: 16 residues. Between the trimmed V and J ends, which lost 0 bases and 8 bases, there was a span of 17 bases. Germline assignment: CDR1 MNHEY and CDR2 SVGAGI. The CDR3 sequence: CASSYSRGGAVYEQFF. DNA of the CDR3: TGTGCCAGCAGTTACTCAAGGGGGGGCGCGGTATATGAGCAGTTCTTC.

The chain couples TRBV5-1 to TRBJ2-2, with D perhaps matching TRBD2 (6 bases). CDR3 length: 15 amino acids. V lost 0 bases to trimming and J lost 0 bases, with 6 bases between them. From germline, CDR1 is SGHRS and CDR2 YFSETQ. CDR3 sequence: CASSLGDSNTGELFF. The CDR3 nucleotides read TGCGCCAGCAGCTTGGGGGACTCGAACACCGGGGAGCTGTTTTTT.

The gene calls are TRBV27 and TRBJ1-1; possible D gene TRBD1, 5 bases. Germline CDR1 reads MNHEY; CDR2 reads SMNVEV (reference sequence). Trimming removed 2 bases at V and 1 base at J, with 8 bases between. The CDR3 runs to 14 residues. The CDR3 sequence: CASSLDSTNTEAFF. The CDR3 coding sequence is TGTGCCAGCAGTTTAGACAGCACGAACACTGAAGCTTTCTTT.

The chain employs TRBV27 and TRBJ1-6; no reliable D call. This CDR3 has 13 amino acids. Trimming took off 5 bases at V and 9 bases at J, with 11 bases between the two ends. Germline CDR1 and CDR2: MNHEY and SMNVEV (reference sequence). The CDR3 DNA sequence: TGTGCCAGCAGTGCGGGAGGGCGTTCACCCCTCCACTTT. It translates to CASSAGGRSPLHF.

This sequence joins TRBV6-6 and TRBJ2-2, with 8 bases identical to TRBD1. This CDR3 region has 16 residues. Germline loops: CDR1 MNHNY, CDR2 SVGAGI (reference sequence). The J segment lost 4 bases and the V segment lost 2 bases, leaving 6 bases of the junction unmatched. For the CDR3, the DNA is TGTGCCAGCAGTTACCCGGCAGGGGGCTCCACCGGGGAGCTGTTTTTT. It codes for CASSYPAGGSTGELFF.

This clone was seen more than once but under ten times. The CDR3 reads CASSFPDRGYGYTF. The CDR3 coding sequence is TGTGCCAGCAGCTTCCCAGACAGGGGCTACGGCTACACCTTC. The J gene is TRBJ1-2, the V gene TRBV7-9; 8 nucleotides agree with TRBD1. The CDR3 has 14 residues. Germline V lookup: CDR1 SEHNR, CDR2 FQNEAQ (reference sequence). V lost 3 bases and J lost 8; bases outside the gene matches: 8. Variable domain in full (rest from reference TRBV7-9 and TRBJ1-2): DTGVSQNPRHKITKRGQNVTFRCDPISEHNRLYWYRQTLGQGPEFLTYFQNEAQLEKSRLLSDRFSAERPKGSFSTLEIQRTEQGDSAMYLCASSFPDRGYGYTFGSGTRLTVV.